Below are 27 T cell receptor beta chains sequenced from a single sample in a study of response to subunit inactivated influenza vaccine. Each CDR3 protein gets one entry after TCRdb re-called the RT-PCR reads with MiXCR. The table includes 500,000 to 600,000 distinct CDR3 sequences, approximately 10% detected once. These same data were also listed under a study on T cells expressing NK-cell markers. That investigation notes: Synthesis of TCR beta cDNA relied on 5'RACE template switching carrying UMIs.

Sequencing was performed on PBMCs from blood, taken on the day of vaccination. The receptor set was obtained from a man in his fifties or sixties who received an inactivated influenza vaccine.

In this sample, this clonotype turned up a few times. V gene TRBV12-3 or TRBV12-4 combines with J gene TRBJ1-1, with unresolved D. V lost 6 bases to trimming and J lost 1 base, with 12 bases between them. The CDR3 spans 14 residues. Here the CDR3 reads CASRIAQRNTEAFF. In DNA form, the CDR3 reads TGTGCCAGCAGAATTGCTCAGAGGAACACTGAAGCTTTCTTT.

This clonotype was observed many times. The chain carries TRBV5-5 and TRBJ1-4; tentatively, D is TRBD1 (6 bases). This CDR3 has 15 residues. V lost 4 bases and J lost 5, with 15 bases in between. Germline CDR1 and CDR2: SGHKS and YYEKEE (reference sequence). CDR3: CASSGRTASNEKLFF. DNA for the CDR3: TGTGCCAGCAGCGGACGGACAGCTTCGAATGAAAAACTGTTTTTT.

This clonotype was picked up a small number of times. The chain carries TRBV29-1 and TRBJ2-1, with 13 bases aligning to TRBD2. The V gene end was trimmed by 6 bases and the J gene end by 8 bases; junction bases not matched to a gene: 7. Germline V CDR1 and CDR2: SQVTM, ANQGSEA. The CDR3 has 14 amino acids. CDR3 sequence reads: CSVTSGRAVDEQFF. The CDR3 DNA is TGCAGCGTCACTAGCGGGAGGGCCGTCGATGAGCAGTTCTTC.

This clonotype was detected ten times or more. The rearrangement links TRBV7-8 to TRBJ2-7; D is uncertain. Germline-derived CDR1 and CDR2 are SGHVS and FQNEAQ. CDR3 length equals 13 residues. V lost 1 base and J 7 bases, leaving 11 bases between the germline ends. CDR3 loop: CASSLGRLGEQYF. The CDR3 DNA is TGTGCCAGCAGCTTAGGACGTCTCGGAGAGCAGTACTTC.

This clonotype was recorded a few times. The V gene is TRBV20-1, the J gene TRBJ2-5, with D unresolved. CDR1 is DFQATT and CDR2 is SNEGSKA in the germline V gene (reference sequence). The CDR3 extends over 11 amino acids. V was trimmed by 5 bases and J by 5 bases, leaving 9 bases between them. CDR3 residues: CSAYLSETQYF. The CDR3 DNA reads TGCAGTGCTTATCTATCGGAGACCCAGTACTTC.

The J gene is TRBJ2-5, the V gene TRBV27; 8 bases match TRBD1. Germline assignment: CDR1 MNHEY and CDR2 SMNVEV (reference sequence). V shed 4 bases, J shed 0 bases, and the junction held 13 bases outside the gene matches. CDR3 length: 18 residues. The CDR3 region is CASSSDREGLYNQETQYF. The CDR3 DNA reads as TGTGCCAGCAGTTCGGACAGGGAAGGTCTATACAACCAAGAGACCCAGTACTTC.

V gene TRBV7-9 combines with J gene TRBJ1-5, with D perhaps matching TRBD1 (5 bases). CDR3 size: 13 residues. V gave up 1 base and J gave up 9 bases, with 10 bases separating them. Germline-derived CDR1 and CDR2 are SEHNR and FQNEAQ (reference sequence). The CDR3 protein is CASSLGSGRPQHF. In DNA form, the CDR3 reads TGTGCCAGCAGCTTAGGGTCGGGGCGGCCCCAGCATTTT.

This clonotype was detected a few times. The CDR3 reads CAISDSREPYEQYF. In DNA, the CDR3 is TGTGCCATCAGTGATTCTCGGGAACCCTACGAGCAGTACTTC. The V call is TRBV10-3, the J call TRBJ2-7; possible D gene TRBD2, 5 bases. Trimming took off 3 bases at V and 2 bases at J, with 11 bases between the two ends. Per germline, CDR1 ENHRY and CDR2 SYGVKD. The CDR3 covers 14 residues.

The chain employs TRBV7-2 and TRBJ1-6; 10 nucleotides align to TRBD1. V dropped 3 bases and J dropped 0; count of bases not matched to a gene: 2. This CDR3 region has 17 residues. Germline V gene data show CDR1 as SGHTA and CDR2 as FQGNSA. CDR3 amino acids: CASSLGQGNSYNSPLHF. DNA of the CDR3: TGTGCCAGCAGCTTGGGACAGGGGAACTCCTATAATTCACCCCTCCACTTT. Supplemented by reference TRBV7-2 and TRBJ1-6, the full variable domain reads GAGVSQSPSNKVTEKGKDVELRCDPISGHTALYWYRQSLGQGLEFLIYFQGNSAPDKSGLPSDRFSAERTGGSVSTLTIQRTQQEDSAVYLCASSLGQGNSYNSPLHFGNGTRLTVT.

The chain uses TRBV2 and TRBJ2-2, with D hard to call. Germline lookup yields CDR1 SNHLY and CDR2 FYNNEI. The length of the CDR3 is 13 residues. Trimming removed 7 bases at V and 2 bases at J, with 8 bases between. The CDR3 sequence is CASKAGNTGELFF. The CDR3 bases are TGTGCCAGCAAGGCAGGAAACACCGGGGAGCTGTTTTTT.

This clonotype was seen a few times. V is TRBV7-9 and J is TRBJ2-7, with 9 positions matching TRBD1. With V trimmed by 8 bases and J by 5 bases, 10 bases remained unmatched. This CDR3 comprises 14 residues. Germline CDR1 and CDR2: SEHNR and FQNEAQ (reference sequence). As DNA, the CDR3 is TGTGCCAGCTCAATAACACAGGGGGCTAACGAGCAGTACTTC. As protein: CASSITQGANEQYF.

The chain carries TRBV5-1 and TRBJ2-7; 10 bases match TRBD1. The CDR3 loop spans 15 amino acids. V lost 5 bases and J lost 6; bases outside the gene matches: 11. Germline CDR1 SGHRS, CDR2 YFSETQ. The CDR3 region is CASREAGTGAGEQYF. The CDR3 DNA is TGCGCCAGCAGGGAAGCCGGGACAGGGGCTGGCGAGCAGTACTTC.

This clonotype has a handful of counts. V gene TRBV6-1 combines with J gene TRBJ2-7, with 8 bases identical to TRBD1. Germline CDR1 is MNHNS and CDR2 is SASEGT. V lost 6 bases, J lost 3 bases, and 13 bases stayed unmatched. The CDR3 spans 16 residues. CDR3 protein: CASSLTWDRRIYEQYF. In DNA, the CDR3 is TGTGCCAGCAGCCTTACCTGGGACAGGAGGATCTACGAGCAGTACTTC.

Only a few counts were recorded for this clonotype. The chain combines TRBV20-1 with TRBJ2-7, with 12 bases identical to TRBD2. CDR3 size: 13 residues. Per germline, CDR1 DFQATT and CDR2 SNEGSKA (reference sequence). Losses at the gene ends were 6 bases for V and 5 bases for J; bases not matched to a gene: 5. CDR3 sequence reads: CSARLAGADEQYF. CDR3 sequence (DNA): TGCAGTGCCAGACTAGCGGGGGCCGACGAGCAGTACTTC.

This chain joins TRBV29-1 and TRBJ1-1; 7 bases map to TRBD1. Trimming took 6 bases from V and 0 from J; bases not matched to a gene: 4. The CDR3 has 13 amino acids. CDR1 SQVTM and CDR2 ANQGSEA come from the germline V gene. CDR3: CSVWDSLNTEAFF. DNA for the CDR3: TGCAGCGTATGGGACAGCCTGAACACTGAAGCTTTCTTT.

This clonotype has only a few counts. The chain joins TRBV6-2 or TRBV6-3 to TRBJ2-3, with 7 bases matching TRBD2. Germline trimming cut 6 bases from V and 1 base from J; bases unmatched to any gene: 10. The germline V gene has CDR1 MNHEY and CDR2 SVGEGT. There are 16 residues in the CDR3. The CDR3 nucleotides are TGTGCCAGCAGCCCGGCCGGCGGGGGACGCACAGATACGCAGTATTTT. Its protein is CASSPAGGGRTDTQYF.

This clonotype was counted a few times. The chain combines TRBV20-1 with TRBJ2-1, with D maybe TRBD2 (5 bases). The CDR3 extends over 14 amino acids. Germline lookup yields CDR1 DFQATT and CDR2 SNEGSKA (reference sequence). V shed 6 bases and J shed 8 bases, with 20 bases lying between them. The CDR3 protein is CSALGLATSDEQFF. CDR3 in DNA: TGCAGTGCCCTAGGTCTAGCTACTTCGGATGAGCAGTTCTTC.

V is TRBV2 and J is TRBJ1-6, with a tentative D call TRBD1 (5 bases). CDR1 SNHLY and CDR2 FYNNEI come from the germline V gene. V was pared by 6 bases and J by 6 bases, with 6 bases between. This CDR3 comprises 12 residues. The CDR3 sequence is CASRTVNSPLHF. The CDR3 DNA follows: TGTGCCAGCAGGACAGTTAATTCACCCCTCCACTTT.

This chain links TRBV12-3 or TRBV12-4 with TRBJ2-1; a possible D gene is TRBD1 (5 bases). Trimming removed 5 bases at V and 5 bases at J, with 16 bases between. The CDR3 sequence is 15 residues long. The DNA of the CDR3 is TGTGCCAGCAGTCCCCGTACAGGCAGGAACAATGAGCAGTTCTTC. This gives the protein CASSPRTGRNNEQFF.

The J gene is TRBJ2-7, the V gene TRBV29-1; weak D call: TRBD1 (6 bases). The V and J ends lost 4 bases and 7 bases respectively, with 17 bases between them. This CDR3 contains 13 residues. CDR1 SQVTM and CDR2 ANQGSEA come from the germline V gene. CDR3 residues: CSVALERQGEQYF. For the CDR3, the DNA is TGCAGCGTTGCATTGGAACGCCAGGGGGAGCAGTACTTC.

The table lists this clonotype with a few counts. This chain links TRBV28 with TRBJ2-5; D is perhaps TRBD2 (6 bases). The CDR3 extends over 14 amino acids. Germline CDR1 is MDHEN and CDR2 is SYDVKM. The germline V and J ends were trimmed by 5 bases and 1 base, with 11 bases remaining between them. CDR3 region: CASSPPTSQETQYF. CDR3 DNA: TGTGCCAGCAGTCCCCCGACTAGCCAAGAGACCCAGTACTTC.

This clonotype was counted only a few times. The V and J genes are TRBV3-1 and TRBJ2-3; 12 bases match TRBD2. Per germline, CDR1 LGHDT and CDR2 YNNKEL (reference sequence). The V gene end was trimmed by 4 bases and the J gene end by 3 bases; junction bases not matched to a gene: 14. The CDR3 length is 19 residues. CDR3 in DNA: TGTGCCAGCAGCCGAGGACTCAGGCGGACTAGCGGGGTGACAGATACGCAGTATTTT. Encoded protein: CASSRGLRRTSGVTDTQYF.

This clonotype has more than one count but fewer than ten. The chain joins TRBV3-1 to TRBJ2-1; a possible D gene is TRBD2 (6 bases). Per the germline V gene, CDR1 is LGHDT and CDR2 is YNNKEL (reference sequence). Trimming removed 5 bases at V and 0 bases at J, with 11 bases between. This CDR3 region has 15 residues. The CDR3 nucleotides are TGTGCCAGCAGCATAGCGGCGAGCTCCTACAATGAGCAGTTCTTC. It yields the protein CASSIAASSYNEQFF.

The CDR3 is CASSSGTFSSYEQYF. The CDR3 DNA sequence: TGTGCCAGCAGCTCAGGGACGTTCAGCTCCTACGAGCAGTACTTC. This chain joins TRBV5-5 and TRBJ2-7; D could derive from TRBD1 or TRBD2 (5 bases each). From germline, CDR1 is SGHKS and CDR2 YYEKEE (reference sequence). Trimming removed 3 bases from V and 0 bases from J, with 13 bases in between. The CDR3 extends over 15 amino acids.

A few counts support this clonotype. V and J are TRBV4-3 and TRBJ1-1, with D perhaps TRBD1 (6 bases). Germline V lookup: CDR1 LGHNA, CDR2 YSLEER. V lost 0 bases and J lost 4, with 6 bases in between. CDR3 length: 13 amino acids. As DNA, the CDR3 is TGCGCCAGCAGCCAAGAAGGGGGCACTGAAGCTTTCTTT. Its protein is CASSQEGGTEAFF.

The chain carries TRBV5-1 and TRBJ1-1; 9 nucleotides match TRBD1. Germline CDR1 is SGHRS and CDR2 is YFSETQ. V trimming: 4 bases; J trimming: 0 bases; junction bases outside the gene matches: 4. This CDR3 contains 15 residues. The CDR3 DNA sequence: TGCGCCAGCAGCCCAAGGACAGGGGTGAACACTGAAGCTTTCTTT. Translation: CASSPRTGVNTEAFF.

This clonotype was found a few times. This chain uses TRBV4-2 with TRBJ2-1; 7 positions agree with TRBD2. Germline trimming cut 5 bases from V and 0 bases from J; bases unmatched to any gene: 7. This CDR3 contains 16 residues. Germline CDR1 reads LGHNA; CDR2 reads YNFKEQ. The CDR3 region has the DNA TGTGCCAGCAGCAGAGAGCGGGGAAACTCCTACAATGAGCAGTTCTTC. Translating it yields CASSRERGNSYNEQFF.